A selection of T cell receptor beta chains follows, all from one sample in a study of T cell clonotyping in hematopoietic cell transplantation. Only in-frame clones appear in the TCRdb table, and some are missing; sequencing was by immunoSEQ multiplex PCR. Of 6,000 to 9,000 clones detected, approximately 87% appear once; the ten largest clones hold about 5.5%. This specimen consisted of PBMCs, obtained 100 days after allogeneic stem cell transplant. These receptors were collected from a male patient aged 50 to 59 who had an allogeneic stem cell transplant from a related donor, so the T cells may come from the graft donor. Some clones in this sample may be carry-over from other donors' samples. The CDR3 runs from the conserved cysteine through the conserved F or W. The D gene is left open where the match is weak. Part of the rows lack a size; the others show once, few, many or a class for expanded clones.

>.|TRBJ1-1|TRBV27|.
TGTGCCAGCAGTTTATCGTCGGCAGGACTTGAAGCTTTCTTT
CASSLSSAGLEAFF
>.|TRBJ1-2|TRBV30|.
TGTGCCTGGAGTTTTACAGGCACCAACTATGGCTACACCTTC
CAWSFTGTNYGYTF
>.|TRBJ2-3|TRBV4-2|.
TGTGCCAGCAGCCAAGGTTCGGAGGGCCCCGCAGATACGCAGTATTTT
CASSQGSEGPADTQYF
>.|TRBJ1-1|TRBV30|.
TGTGCCTGGAGTGTACGTGGGGCTGAAGCTTTCTTT
CAWSVRGAEAFF
>.|TRBJ1-1|TRBV30|.
TGTGCCTGGAGTTCCCCGGGGGTTAGAACTGAAGCTTTCTTT
CAWSSPGVRTEAFF
>.|TRBJ1-2|TRBV29-1|.
TGCAGCGTTGTTGGCCCCTTTGGGCAGGTTCTCGATGGCTACACCTTC
CSVVGPFGQVLDGYTF
>.|TRBJ1-5|TRBV19|medium-sized
TGTGCCAGTAGTATAGGGATTCAGCCCCAGCATTTT
CASSIGIQPQHF
>.|TRBJ2-6|TRBV7-7|.
TGTGCTACCGCGTCAGGGGTTGGGGCCAACGTCCTGACTTTC
CATASGVGANVLTF
>.|TRBJ1-3|TRBV29-1|.
TGCAGCGTTGAGACTAACTCTGGAAACACCATATATTTT
CSVETNSGNTIYF
>.|TRBJ2-7|TRBV19|.
TGTGCCAGTCAGGGGGGGTCTTCCCCCTACGAGCAGTACTTC
CASQGGSSPYEQYF
>.|TRBJ1-1|TRBV30|few
TGTGCCTGGAGGGCCTCGGCAGGGATTGGGACTGAAGCTTTCTTT
CAWRASAGIGTEAFF
>.|TRBJ1-3|TRBV11-3|.
TGTGCCAGCAGCTTAGAGGACGGATTCTCTGGAAACACCATATATTTT
CASSLEDGFSGNTIYF
>.|TRBJ2-5|TRBV10-3|.
TGTGCCGCTAGGGAAGGGGGAGAGGAGACCCAGTACTTC
CAAREGGEETQYF
>TRBD1|TRBJ2-7|TRBV7-9|.
TGTGCCAGCAGCTTACCTACAGGGGGCGTCTCCGAGCAGTACTTC
CASSLPTGGVSEQYF
>TRBD1|TRBJ2-3|TRBV7-2|.
TGTGCCATCCCTCCAGACACAGGGGCTTATACGCAATATTTT
CAIPPDTGAYTQYF
>TRBD1|TRBJ2-7|TRBV7-9|.
TGTGCCAGCAGCTTGACAGGGAGCTCCTACGAGCAGTACTTC
CASSLTGSSYEQYF
>.|TRBJ2-6|TRBV2|.
TGTGCCAGCAGTGGTTCGGATTCTGGGGCCAACGTCCTGACTTTC
CASSGSDSGANVLTF
>.|TRBJ2-4|TRBV5-1|.
TGCGCCAGCAACACGGAGCCGGGCGGCATTCAGTACTTC
CASNTEPGGIQYF
>.|TRBJ2-1|TRBV4-2|once
TGTGCCAGCAGCCAAGATCTTGGCTCCTACAATGAGCAGTTCTTC
CASSQDLGSYNEQFF
>TRBD1|TRBJ1-1|TRBV11-2|.
TGTGCCAGCAGCTCAGACAGGGGGCAGGGTAGGACTGAAGCTTTCTTT
CASSSDRGQGRTEAFF
>.|TRBJ1-2|TRBV28|.
TGTGCCACTGGGGACATCTATGGCTACACCTTC
CATGDIYGYTF
>.|TRBJ1-6|TRBV12-5|.
TGTGCTAGTGGTTTGGAGAGACAGGTACTTTCACCCCTCCACTTT
CASGLERQVLSPLHF
>.|TRBJ2-2|TRBV27|.
TGTGCCAGCAGTCCTACAGGGAATACCGGGGAGCTGTTTTTT
CASSPTGNTGELFF
>.|TRBJ2-2|TRBV9|.
TGTGCCAGCAGCGTAGTCCCCACCGGGGAGCTGTTTTTT
CASSVVPTGELFF
>TRBD1|TRBJ1-1|TRBV7-8|.
TGTGCCAGCAGCGCCGGACAGGACACTGAAGCTTTCTTT
CASSAGQDTEAFF
>.|TRBJ2-5|TRBV4-2|.
TGTGCCAGCAGCCAAGAATCGACTGGGTGGGAGACCCAGTACTTC
CASSQESTGWETQYF
>.|TRBJ2-3|TRBV6-6|.
TGTGCCAGCAGAAAGCCGAACACAGATACGCAGTATTTT
CASRKPNTDTQYF
>.|TRBJ1-1|TRBV5-4|.
TGTGCCAGCAGCTTGGAGGGGCGCGGCACTGAAGCTTTCTTT
CASSLEGRGTEAFF
>.|TRBJ2-2|TRBV4-1|.
TGCGCCAGCAGCCAAGATGTGAGGCAGGCCACGAACACCGGGGAGCTGTTTTTT
CASSQDVRQATNTGELFF
>TRBD2|TRBJ2-7|TRBV7-8|.
TGTGCCAGCAGCTTACGTACCTTGGGGGGGAATATCTACGAGCAGTACTTC
CASSLRTLGGNIYEQYF
>.|TRBJ1-1|TRBV19|.
TGCGCCAGTAGTATTGGGCAGAACACTGAAGCTTTCTTT
CASSIGQNTEAFF
>.|TRBJ2-3|TRBV30|.
TGTGCCTGGAGTCCTACGAGAGATACGCAGTATTTT
CAWSPTRDTQYF
>TRBD1|TRBJ2-5|TRBV4-2|.
TGTGCCAGCGCTACAGGGGAAGGGCGCCAAGAGACCCAGTACTTC
CASATGEGRQETQYF
>.|TRBJ2-7|TRBV27|.
TGTGCCAGCAGTTTAGGGAACTACGAGCAGTACTTC
CASSLGNYEQYF
>.|TRBJ2-2|TRBV11-1|.
TGTGCCAGCAGCTCTGAGGACGGGGAGCTGTTTTTT
CASSSEDGELFF
>.|TRBJ1-3|TRBV4-3|once
TGCGCCAGCAGCCAAGATTGGGAAGAGTCTGGAAACACCATATATTTT
CASSQDWEESGNTIYF
>.|TRBJ1-1|TRBV6-6|.
TGTGCCAGCAGTTACGGGGGGACCACTGAAGCTTTCTTT
CASSYGGTTEAFF
>.|TRBJ1-6|TRBV27|.
TGTGCCAGCAGTTCCCCAAGACCTTCACCCCTCCACTTT
CASSSPRPSPLHF